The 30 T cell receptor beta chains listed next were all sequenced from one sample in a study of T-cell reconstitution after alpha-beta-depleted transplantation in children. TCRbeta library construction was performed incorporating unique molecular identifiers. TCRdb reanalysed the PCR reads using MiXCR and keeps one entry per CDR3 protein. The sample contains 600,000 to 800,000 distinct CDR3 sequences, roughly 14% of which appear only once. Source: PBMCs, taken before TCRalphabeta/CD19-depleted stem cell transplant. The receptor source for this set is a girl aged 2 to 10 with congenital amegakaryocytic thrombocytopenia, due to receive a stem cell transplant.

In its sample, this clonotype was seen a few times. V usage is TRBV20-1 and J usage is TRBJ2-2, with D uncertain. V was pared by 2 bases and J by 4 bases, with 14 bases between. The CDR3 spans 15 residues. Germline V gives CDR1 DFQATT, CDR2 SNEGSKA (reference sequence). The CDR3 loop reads CSARRREVGTGELFF. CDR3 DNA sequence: TGCAGTGCTAGAAGAAGGGAAGTGGGCACCGGGGAGCTGTTTTTT.

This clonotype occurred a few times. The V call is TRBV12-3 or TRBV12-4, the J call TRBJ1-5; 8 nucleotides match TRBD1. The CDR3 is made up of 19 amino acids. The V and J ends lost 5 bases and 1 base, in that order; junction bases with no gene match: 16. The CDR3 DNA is TGTGCCAGCAGTCCAGGCTTGGACAGGGACGCTGGGAGCAATCAGCCCCAGCATTTT. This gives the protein CASSPGLDRDAGSNQPQHF.

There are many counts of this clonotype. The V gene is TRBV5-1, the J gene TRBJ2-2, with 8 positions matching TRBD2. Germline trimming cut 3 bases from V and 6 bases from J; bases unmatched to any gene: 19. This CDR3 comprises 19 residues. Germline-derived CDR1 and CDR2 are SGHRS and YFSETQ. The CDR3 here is CASSWTRTGLASMSGELFF. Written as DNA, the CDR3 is TGCGCCAGCAGCTGGACGAGAACCGGACTAGCCTCGATGTCCGGGGAGCTGTTTTTT.

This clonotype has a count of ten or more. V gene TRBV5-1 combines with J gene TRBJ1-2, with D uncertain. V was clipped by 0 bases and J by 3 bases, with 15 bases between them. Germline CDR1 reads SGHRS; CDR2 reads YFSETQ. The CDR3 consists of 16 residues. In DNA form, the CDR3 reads TGCGCCAGCAGCTTGGACCCAGGCCCTATTGACTATGGCTACACCTTC. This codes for CASSLDPGPIDYGYTF.

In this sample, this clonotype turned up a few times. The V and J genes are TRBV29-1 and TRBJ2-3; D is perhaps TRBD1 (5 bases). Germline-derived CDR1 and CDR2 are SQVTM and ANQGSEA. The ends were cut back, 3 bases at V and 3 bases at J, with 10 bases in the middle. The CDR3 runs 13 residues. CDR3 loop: CSVDARATDTQYF. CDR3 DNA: TGCAGCGTTGACGCCAGGGCGACAGATACGCAGTATTTT.

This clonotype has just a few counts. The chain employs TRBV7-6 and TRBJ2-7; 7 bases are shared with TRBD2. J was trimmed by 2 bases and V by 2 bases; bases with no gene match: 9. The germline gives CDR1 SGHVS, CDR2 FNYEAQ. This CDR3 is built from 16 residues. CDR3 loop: CASSLSREGRPYEQYF. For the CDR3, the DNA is TGTGCCAGCAGCTTATCTAGGGAGGGCCGACCCTACGAGCAGTACTTC.

The CDR3 region is CSASRDTLYGYTF. The CDR3 coding sequence is TGCAGTGCTAGTCGGGACACCCTCTATGGCTACACCTTC. The chain carries TRBV20-1 and TRBJ1-2; D possibly corresponds to TRBD1 (6 bases). The CDR3 totals 13 residues. The ends were cut back, 3 bases at V and 4 bases at J, with 12 bases in the middle. Germline loops: CDR1 DFQATT, CDR2 SNEGSKA (reference sequence).

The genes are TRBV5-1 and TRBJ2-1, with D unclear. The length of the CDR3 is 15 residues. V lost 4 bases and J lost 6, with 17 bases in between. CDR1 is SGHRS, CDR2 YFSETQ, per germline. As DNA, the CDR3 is TGCGCCAGCAGCCTTCCCCAGGAGACCAGCAATGAGCAGTTCTTC. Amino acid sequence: CASSLPQETSNEQFF.

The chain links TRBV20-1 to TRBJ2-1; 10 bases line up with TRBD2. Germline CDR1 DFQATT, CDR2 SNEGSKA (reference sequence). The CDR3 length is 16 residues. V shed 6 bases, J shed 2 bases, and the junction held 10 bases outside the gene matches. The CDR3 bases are TGCAGTGCAAGACCGGACCTAGCGGGAGCCTACAATGAGCAGTTCTTC. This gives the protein CSARPDLAGAYNEQFF.

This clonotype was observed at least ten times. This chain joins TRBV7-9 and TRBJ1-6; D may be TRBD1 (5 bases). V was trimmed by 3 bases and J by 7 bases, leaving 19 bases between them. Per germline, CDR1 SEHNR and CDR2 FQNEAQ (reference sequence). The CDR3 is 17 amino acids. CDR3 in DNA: TGTGCCAGCAGCTTGGTACCTTCAGGGTGGGGGAATTCACCCCTCCACTTT. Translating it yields CASSLVPSGWGNSPLHF.

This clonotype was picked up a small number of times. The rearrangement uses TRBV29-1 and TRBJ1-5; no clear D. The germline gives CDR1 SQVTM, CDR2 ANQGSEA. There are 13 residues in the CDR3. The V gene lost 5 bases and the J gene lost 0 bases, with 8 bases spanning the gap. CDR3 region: CSVQDYSNQPQHF. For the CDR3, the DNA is TGCAGCGTTCAGGATTATAGCAATCAGCCCCAGCATTTT.

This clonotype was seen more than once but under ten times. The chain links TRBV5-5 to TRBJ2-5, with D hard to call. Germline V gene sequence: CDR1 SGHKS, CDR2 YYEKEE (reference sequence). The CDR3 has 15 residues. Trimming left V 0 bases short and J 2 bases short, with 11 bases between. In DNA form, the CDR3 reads TGTGCCAGCAGCTTGGAGGCAGGAAGGCAAGAGACCCAGTACTTC. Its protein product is CASSLEAGRQETQYF.

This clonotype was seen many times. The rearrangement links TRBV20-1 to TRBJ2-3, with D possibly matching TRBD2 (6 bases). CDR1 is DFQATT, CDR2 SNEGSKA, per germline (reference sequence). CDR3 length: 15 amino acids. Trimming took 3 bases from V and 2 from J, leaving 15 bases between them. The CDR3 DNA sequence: TGCAGTGCTAGTAGTCACGGGACTTTCACAGATACGCAGTATTTT. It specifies CSASSHGTFTDTQYF.

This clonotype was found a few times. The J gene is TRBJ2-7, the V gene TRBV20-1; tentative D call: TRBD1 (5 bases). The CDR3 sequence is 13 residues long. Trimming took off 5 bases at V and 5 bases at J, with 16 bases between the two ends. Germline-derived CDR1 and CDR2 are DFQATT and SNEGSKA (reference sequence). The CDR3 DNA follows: TGCAGTGCTGCCACTCAGGGTGGGCACGAGCAGTACTTC. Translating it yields CSAATQGGHEQYF.

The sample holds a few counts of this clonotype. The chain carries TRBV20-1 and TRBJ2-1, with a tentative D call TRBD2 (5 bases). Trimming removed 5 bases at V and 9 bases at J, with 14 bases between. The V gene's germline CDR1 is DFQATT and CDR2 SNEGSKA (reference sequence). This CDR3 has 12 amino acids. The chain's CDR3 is CSALRTYSEQFF. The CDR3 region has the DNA TGCAGTGCTCTTAGGACTTATAGTGAGCAGTTCTTC.

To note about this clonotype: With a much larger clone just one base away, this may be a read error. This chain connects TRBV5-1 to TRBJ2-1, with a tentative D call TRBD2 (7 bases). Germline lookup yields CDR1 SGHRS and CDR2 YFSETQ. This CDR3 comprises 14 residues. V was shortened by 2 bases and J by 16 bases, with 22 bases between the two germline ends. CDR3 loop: CASSFREGEGLHFF. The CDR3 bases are TGCGCCAGCAGCTTTAGGGAGGGGGAGGGCCTCCATTTCTTC.

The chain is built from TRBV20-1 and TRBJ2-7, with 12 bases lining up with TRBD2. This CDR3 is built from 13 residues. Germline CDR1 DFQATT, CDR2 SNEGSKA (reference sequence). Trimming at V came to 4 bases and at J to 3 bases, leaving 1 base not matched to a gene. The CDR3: CSAKTSGSYEQYF. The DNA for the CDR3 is TGCAGTGCTAAGACTAGCGGGAGCTACGAGCAGTACTTC.

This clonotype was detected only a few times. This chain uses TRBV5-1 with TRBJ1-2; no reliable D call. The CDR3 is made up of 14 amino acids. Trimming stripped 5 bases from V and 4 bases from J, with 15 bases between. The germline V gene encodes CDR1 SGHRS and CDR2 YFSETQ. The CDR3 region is CASRWTGGSYGYTF. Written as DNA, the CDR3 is TGCGCCAGCAGATGGACCGGCGGATCCTATGGCTACACCTTC.

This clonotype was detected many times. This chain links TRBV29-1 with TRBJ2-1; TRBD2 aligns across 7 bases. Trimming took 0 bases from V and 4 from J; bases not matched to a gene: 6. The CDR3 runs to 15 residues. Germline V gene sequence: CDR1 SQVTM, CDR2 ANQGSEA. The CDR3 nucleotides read TGCAGCGTTGAAGACCGGCTAGCGGCTTACAATGAGCAGTTCTTC. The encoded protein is CSVEDRLAAYNEQFF.

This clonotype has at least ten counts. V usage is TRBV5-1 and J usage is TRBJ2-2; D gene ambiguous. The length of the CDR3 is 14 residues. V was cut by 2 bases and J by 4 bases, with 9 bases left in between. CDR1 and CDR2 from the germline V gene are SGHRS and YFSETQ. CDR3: CASSLGRFTGELFF. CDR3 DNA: TGCGCCAGCAGCTTAGGAAGATTCACCGGGGAGCTGTTTTTT.

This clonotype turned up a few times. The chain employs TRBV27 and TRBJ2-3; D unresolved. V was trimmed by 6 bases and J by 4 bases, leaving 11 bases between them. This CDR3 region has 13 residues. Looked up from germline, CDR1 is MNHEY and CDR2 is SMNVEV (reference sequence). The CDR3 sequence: CASRPSLADTQYF. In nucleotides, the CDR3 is TGTGCCAGCAGGCCCAGTCTCGCAGATACGCAGTATTTT.

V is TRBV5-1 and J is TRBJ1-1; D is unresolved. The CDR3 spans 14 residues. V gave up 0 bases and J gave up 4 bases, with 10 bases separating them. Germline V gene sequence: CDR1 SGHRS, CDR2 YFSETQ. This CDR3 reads CASSLAVGSTEAFF. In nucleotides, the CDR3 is TGCGCCAGCAGCTTGGCCGTGGGGAGCACTGAAGCTTTCTTT.

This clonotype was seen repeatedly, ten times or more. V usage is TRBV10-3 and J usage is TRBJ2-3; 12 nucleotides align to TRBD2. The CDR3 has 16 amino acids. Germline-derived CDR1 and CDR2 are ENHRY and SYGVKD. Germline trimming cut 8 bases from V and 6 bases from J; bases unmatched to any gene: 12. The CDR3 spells CAIRTRLAGEEDTQYF. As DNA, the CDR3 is TGTGCCATCCGTACACGACTAGCGGGAGAGGAGGATACGCAGTATTTT.

The CDR3 nucleotides read TGTGCCAGCAGCCAAGGTTCCCGGGACATCATGAGCAGCTCCTACAATGAGCAGTTCTTC. Amino acids: CASSQGSRDIMSSSYNEQFF. This rearrangement joins TRBV3-1 to TRBJ2-1, with a possible D match to TRBD1 (6 bases). This CDR3 contains 20 residues. Germline CDR1 LGHDT, CDR2 YNNKEL (reference sequence). V lost 1 base and J lost 0, with 22 bases in between.

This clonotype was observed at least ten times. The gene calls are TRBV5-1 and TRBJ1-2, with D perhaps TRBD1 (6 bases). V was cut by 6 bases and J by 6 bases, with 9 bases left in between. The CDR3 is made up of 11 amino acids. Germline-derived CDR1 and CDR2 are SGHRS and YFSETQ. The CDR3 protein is CASKQGNGYTF. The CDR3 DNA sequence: TGCGCCAGCAAACAGGGAAATGGCTACACCTTC.

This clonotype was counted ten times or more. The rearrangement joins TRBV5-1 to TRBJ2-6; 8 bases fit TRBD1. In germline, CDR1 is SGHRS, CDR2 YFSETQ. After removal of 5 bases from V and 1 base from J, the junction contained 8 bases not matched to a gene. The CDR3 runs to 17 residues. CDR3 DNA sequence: TGCGCCAGCAGTCCCGGGACAGGTCTTTCTGGGGCCAACGTCCTGACTTTC. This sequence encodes CASSPGTGLSGANVLTF.

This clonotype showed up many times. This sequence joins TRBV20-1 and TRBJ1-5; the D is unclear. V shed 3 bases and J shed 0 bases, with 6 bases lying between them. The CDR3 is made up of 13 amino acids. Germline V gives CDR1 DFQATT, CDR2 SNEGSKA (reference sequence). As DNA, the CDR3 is TGCAGTGCTAGCTTAGATAGCAATCAGCCCCAGCATTTT. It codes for CSASLDSNQPQHF.

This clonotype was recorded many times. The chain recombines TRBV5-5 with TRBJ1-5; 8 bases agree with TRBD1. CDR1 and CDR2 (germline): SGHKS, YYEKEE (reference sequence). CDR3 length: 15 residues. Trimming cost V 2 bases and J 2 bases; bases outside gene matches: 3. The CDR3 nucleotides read TGTGCCAGCAGCTTACAGGGGGGGGGCAATCAGCCCCAGCATTTT. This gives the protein CASSLQGGGNQPQHF.

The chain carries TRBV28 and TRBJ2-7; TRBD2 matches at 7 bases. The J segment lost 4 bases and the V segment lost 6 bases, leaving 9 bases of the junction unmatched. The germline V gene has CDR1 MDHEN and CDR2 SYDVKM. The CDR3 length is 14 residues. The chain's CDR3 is CASRPITSEYEQYF. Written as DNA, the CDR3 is TGTGCCAGCAGGCCAATCACTAGCGAGTACGAGCAGTACTTC.

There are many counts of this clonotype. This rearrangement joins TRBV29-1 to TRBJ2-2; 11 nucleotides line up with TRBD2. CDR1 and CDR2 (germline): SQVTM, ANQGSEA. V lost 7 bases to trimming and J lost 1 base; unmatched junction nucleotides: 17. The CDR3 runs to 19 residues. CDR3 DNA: TGCAGCGCCGCAGGACCAGGGACTAGCGGACTCATGAACACCGGGGAGCTGTTTTTT. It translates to CSAAGPGTSGLMNTGELFF.